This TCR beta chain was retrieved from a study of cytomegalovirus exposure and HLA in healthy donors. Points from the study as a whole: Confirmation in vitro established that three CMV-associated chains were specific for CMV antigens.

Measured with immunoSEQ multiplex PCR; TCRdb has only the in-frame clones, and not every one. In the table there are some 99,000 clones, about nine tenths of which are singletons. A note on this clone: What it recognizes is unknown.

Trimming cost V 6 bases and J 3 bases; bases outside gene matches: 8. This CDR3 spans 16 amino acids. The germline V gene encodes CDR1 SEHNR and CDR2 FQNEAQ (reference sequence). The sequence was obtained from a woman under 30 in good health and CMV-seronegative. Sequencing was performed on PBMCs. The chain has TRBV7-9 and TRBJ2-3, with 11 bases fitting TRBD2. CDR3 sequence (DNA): TGTGCCAGCAGATTGACTAGCGGGATTCCTACAGATACGCAGTATTTT. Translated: CASRLTSGIPTDTQYF.